Listed below are T cell receptor beta chains from one sample, sequenced in a study of cytomegalovirus exposure and HLA in healthy donors. Only in-frame clones appear in the TCRdb table, and some are missing; sequencing was by immunoSEQ multiplex PCR. Of under 200,000 clones listed, 70% to 90% are singletons. What was sequenced was PBMCs. These TCRs come from a woman in her thirties in good health and CMV-seronegative. Both conserved end residues are part of each CDR3. The D gene is left open where the match is weak. Part of the rows lack a size; the others show once, few, many or a class for expanded clones.

abundance: NA; j_gene: TRBJ2-5; d_gene: NA; v_gene: TRBV15; CDR3nt: TGTGCCACCAGCAGAGACCGGCAGGGTTTTGGGACCCAGTACTTC; CDR3aa: CATSRDRQGFGTQYF
abundance: NA; j_gene: TRBJ1-1; d_gene: NA; v_gene: TRBV6-1; CDR3nt: TGTGCCAGCAGTGAAGCTATGTTTGAAGCTTTCTTT; CDR3aa: CASSEAMFEAFF
abundance: NA; j_gene: TRBJ2-7; d_gene: TRBD2; v_gene: TRBV5-1; CDR3nt: TGCGCCAGCAGCCTCGCGGGAGGGCCTGACGAGCAGTACTTC; CDR3aa: CASSLAGGPDEQYF
abundance: NA; j_gene: TRBJ1-2; d_gene: NA; v_gene: TRBV4-2; CDR3nt: TGTGCCAGCAGCGAACAGTACTATGGCTACACCTTC; CDR3aa: CASSEQYYGYTF
abundance: once; j_gene: TRBJ1-5; d_gene: TRBD1; v_gene: TRBV29-1; CDR3nt: TGCAGCGCCAGACAGGGCGGTCAGCCCCAGCATTTT; CDR3aa: CSARQGGQPQHF
abundance: once; j_gene: TRBJ2-4; d_gene: TRBD1; v_gene: TRBV5-6; CDR3nt: TGTGCCAGCAGCCAACAACGGACAGGATCTTTATTCTGGGGTGCTCGTCAGTACTTC; CDR3aa: CASSQQRTGSLFWGARQYF
abundance: NA; j_gene: TRBJ1-1; d_gene: NA; v_gene: TRBV2; CDR3nt: TGTGCCAGCAGTGACAGGCAGACTGAAGCTTTCTTT; CDR3aa: CASSDRQTEAFF
abundance: few; j_gene: TRBJ2-3; d_gene: NA; v_gene: TRBV7-9; CDR3nt: TGTGCCAGCGCCGGTGGACTGGCTAGCACAGATACGCAGTATTTT; CDR3aa: CASAGGLASTDTQYF
abundance: NA; j_gene: TRBJ2-7; d_gene: TRBD2; v_gene: TRBV7-2; CDR3nt: TGTGCCAGCAGCTTGGGGGGTAGCGGGGGCACATTCTTC; CDR3aa: CASSLGGSGGTFF
abundance: NA; j_gene: TRBJ2-1; d_gene: TRBD2; v_gene: TRBV4-2; CDR3nt: TGTGCCAGCAGCCAAGATCGGATTGTGGGAGCGGGATCGGGTGAGCAGTTCTTC; CDR3aa: CASSQDRIVGAGSGEQFF
abundance: few; j_gene: TRBJ1-6; d_gene: NA; v_gene: TRBV13; CDR3nt: TGTGCCAGCAGCTCTTGGAGCTCCTATAATTCACCCCTCCACTTT; CDR3aa: CASSSWSSYNSPLHF
abundance: NA; j_gene: TRBJ2-2; d_gene: NA; v_gene: TRBV5-8; CDR3nt: TGTGCCAGCAGCTTTCAGGGGCGGGGGACCGGGGAGCTGTTTTTT; CDR3aa: CASSFQGRGTGELFF
abundance: NA; j_gene: TRBJ2-7; d_gene: TRBD2; v_gene: TRBV2; CDR3nt: TGTGCCAGCAGTGAACGGACTAGCTTCGTTCCTTACGAGCAGTACTTC; CDR3aa: CASSERTSFVPYEQYF
abundance: NA; j_gene: TRBJ2-2; d_gene: NA; v_gene: TRBV28; CDR3nt: TGTGCCAGCAGTTTAATTCCTAGCCGTAGGACCGGGGAGCTGTTTTTT; CDR3aa: CASSLIPSRRTGELFF
abundance: NA; j_gene: TRBJ1-3; d_gene: TRBD1; v_gene: TRBV5-6; CDR3nt: TGTGCCAGCAGCTGGGGGACAGGGGCTGGAAACACCATATATTTT; CDR3aa: CASSWGTGAGNTIYF
abundance: NA; j_gene: TRBJ1-2; d_gene: TRBD1; v_gene: TRBV18; CDR3nt: TGTGCCAGCTCACCCGGGACAGATCTATATGGCTACACCTTC; CDR3aa: CASSPGTDLYGYTF
abundance: NA; j_gene: TRBJ2-7; d_gene: NA; v_gene: TRBV28; CDR3nt: TGTGCCAGCAGTCCCGACCGGGGTTCCTACGAGCAGTACTTC; CDR3aa: CASSPDRGSYEQYF
abundance: NA; j_gene: TRBJ2-7; d_gene: NA; v_gene: TRBV7-3; CDR3nt: TGTGCCAGCAGCCCCACCCCTGACAGCTACGAGCAGTACTTC; CDR3aa: CASSPTPDSYEQYF
abundance: NA; j_gene: TRBJ2-7; d_gene: TRBD2; v_gene: TRBV11-1; CDR3nt: TGTGCCAGCAGCCCTAATAGCGGGGGGACCTACGAGCAGTACTTC; CDR3aa: CASSPNSGGTYEQYF
abundance: once; j_gene: TRBJ1-2; d_gene: NA; v_gene: TRBV18; CDR3nt: TGTGCCAGCTCACTACGAACGGTTAACTATGGCTACACCTTC; CDR3aa: CASSLRTVNYGYTF
abundance: NA; j_gene: TRBJ1-1; d_gene: TRBD1; v_gene: TRBV5-1; CDR3nt: TGCGCCAGCAGCTTGGCAGGGGGCTACACTGAAGCTTTCTTT; CDR3aa: CASSLAGGYTEAFF
abundance: NA; j_gene: TRBJ2-5; d_gene: TRBD1; v_gene: TRBV30; CDR3nt: TGTGCCTGGAGTCCACCGGGACAGGGTTCGATAGAGACCCAGTACTTC; CDR3aa: CAWSPPGQGSIETQYF
abundance: NA; j_gene: TRBJ1-1; d_gene: NA; v_gene: TRBV7-3; CDR3nt: TGTGCCAGCAGCTCACAGCAGGGCACTGAAGCTTTCTTT; CDR3aa: CASSSQQGTEAFF
abundance: NA; j_gene: TRBJ2-1; d_gene: TRBD2; v_gene: TRBV7-2; CDR3nt: TGTGCCAGCAGCCTTAGCGGGGGACCATACAATGAGCAGTTCTTC; CDR3aa: CASSLSGGPYNEQFF
abundance: NA; j_gene: TRBJ2-7; d_gene: TRBD2; v_gene: TRBV7-9; CDR3nt: TGTGCCAGCAGCCGAACTAGCGGGCGGACTTACGAGCAGTACTTC; CDR3aa: CASSRTSGRTYEQYF
abundance: NA; j_gene: TRBJ2-1; d_gene: NA; v_gene: TRBV5-6; CDR3nt: TGTGCCAGCAGCTTGGTGAGTGAGCAGTTCTTC; CDR3aa: CASSLVSEQFF
abundance: once; j_gene: TRBJ2-6; d_gene: NA; v_gene: TRBV27; CDR3nt: TGTGCCAGCACTCCTTCTGGGGCCAACGTCCTGACTTTC; CDR3aa: CASTPSGANVLTF
abundance: few; j_gene: TRBJ2-3; d_gene: TRBD2; v_gene: TRBV28; CDR3nt: TGTGCCAGCAGTTTTCCGGGACTATACACAGATACGCAGTATTTT; CDR3aa: CASSFPGLYTDTQYF
abundance: NA; j_gene: TRBJ2-3; d_gene: NA; v_gene: TRBV25-1; CDR3nt: TGTGCCAGCAGTGCTGGCATGGGTGAACAGATGACGCAGTATTTT; CDR3aa: CASSAGMGEQMTQYF
abundance: NA; j_gene: TRBJ2-7; d_gene: NA; v_gene: TRBV10-3; CDR3nt: TGTGCCATCAGTGAAACAGGCGGCTCCTACGAGCAGTACTTC; CDR3aa: CAISETGGSYEQYF
abundance: NA; j_gene: TRBJ1-2; d_gene: NA; v_gene: TRBV6-1; CDR3nt: TGTGCCAGCAGTCTCGATCCGTCTAATGGCTACACCTTC; CDR3aa: CASSLDPSNGYTF
abundance: NA; j_gene: TRBJ2-2; d_gene: TRBD2; v_gene: TRBV9; CDR3nt: TGTGCCAGCAGCGTCAGTGGGGCGGGAGGGCCTGGCACCGGGGAGCTGTTTTTT; CDR3aa: CASSVSGAGGPGTGELFF
abundance: NA; j_gene: TRBJ2-3; d_gene: NA; v_gene: TRBV30; CDR3nt: TGTGCCTGGAGTGTACAGACAGATACGCAGTATTTT; CDR3aa: CAWSVQTDTQYF
abundance: NA; j_gene: TRBJ2-5; d_gene: NA; v_gene: TRBV6-5; CDR3nt: TGTGCCAGCAGTTATCTGGAGACCCAGTACTTC; CDR3aa: CASSYLETQYF
abundance: once; j_gene: TRBJ2-2; d_gene: TRBD2; v_gene: TRBV9; CDR3nt: TGTGCCAGCAGCTTCCAAACTAGCGGCGCACCTCCGGGCACCGGGGAGCTGTTTTTT; CDR3aa: CASSFQTSGAPPGTGELFF
abundance: NA; j_gene: TRBJ2-3; d_gene: TRBD2; v_gene: TRBV6-5; CDR3nt: TGTGCCAGCAGTTACGGCAGCGGGGGAAGCACAGATACGCAGTATTTT; CDR3aa: CASSYGSGGSTDTQYF
abundance: NA; j_gene: TRBJ1-2; d_gene: NA; v_gene: TRBV25-1; CDR3nt: TGTGCCAGCAGTGAACGAGGCAGGGTCTACACCTTC; CDR3aa: CASSERGRVYTF
abundance: NA; j_gene: TRBJ2-3; d_gene: NA; v_gene: TRBV19; CDR3nt: TGTGCCAGTAGTTTTTCCATGAGGGAGACGGATACGCAGTATTTT; CDR3aa: CASSFSMRETDTQYF
abundance: NA; j_gene: TRBJ1-4; d_gene: NA; v_gene: TRBV14; CDR3nt: TGTGCCAGCAGCCAAGTCGGAGGAGGGACTGAAAAACTGTTTTTT; CDR3aa: CASSQVGGGTEKLFF
abundance: few; j_gene: TRBJ1-1; d_gene: TRBD1; v_gene: TRBV2; CDR3nt: TGTGCCAGCAGTAGGGACAGGGTGAACACTGAAGCTTTCTTT; CDR3aa: CASSRDRVNTEAFF
abundance: NA; j_gene: TRBJ1-2; d_gene: TRBD1; v_gene: TRBV28; CDR3nt: TGTGCCAGCAGCAGACAGGGGCGATCCTATGGCTACACCTTC; CDR3aa: CASSRQGRSYGYTF
abundance: NA; j_gene: TRBJ1-2; d_gene: NA; v_gene: TRBV6-1; CDR3nt: TGTGCCAGCAGACGGGGGGATGGCTACACCTTC; CDR3aa: CASRRGDGYTF
abundance: NA; j_gene: TRBJ2-2; d_gene: NA; v_gene: TRBV5-1; CDR3nt: TGCGCCAGCAGCTTGGTAGCGAGGGCCGGGGAGCTGTTTTTT; CDR3aa: CASSLVARAGELFF
abundance: NA; j_gene: TRBJ2-1; d_gene: TRBD2; v_gene: TRBV5-1; CDR3nt: TGCGCCAGCAGCCCGCTAGCGGGAGGGCCGGGAAATGAGCAGTTCTTC; CDR3aa: CASSPLAGGPGNEQFF
abundance: NA; j_gene: TRBJ2-2; d_gene: NA; v_gene: TRBV4-1; CDR3nt: TGCGCCAGCAGCCAAGGGGCCACAGAGACCGGGGAGCTGTTTTTT; CDR3aa: CASSQGATETGELFF
abundance: NA; j_gene: TRBJ2-7; d_gene: TRBD1; v_gene: TRBV5-1; CDR3nt: TGCGCCAGCAGCTTAGGACAGGGGTACTACGAGCAGTACTTC; CDR3aa: CASSLGQGYYEQYF
abundance: NA; j_gene: TRBJ2-3; d_gene: NA; v_gene: TRBV7-2; CDR3nt: TGTGCCAGCAGCTTAGGGGGGGGCCAAATGGGAGATACGCAGTATTTT; CDR3aa: CASSLGGGQMGDTQYF
abundance: NA; j_gene: TRBJ2-4; d_gene: TRBD1; v_gene: TRBV29-1; CDR3nt: TGCAGCGCCCGGGACAGTCAAAACATTCAGTACTTC; CDR3aa: CSARDSQNIQYF
abundance: NA; j_gene: TRBJ2-3; d_gene: TRBD2; v_gene: TRBV6-5; CDR3nt: TGTGCCAGCAGTTACTCGGCTAGCGGGGGACTCAATACGCAGTATTTT; CDR3aa: CASSYSASGGLNTQYF
abundance: few; j_gene: TRBJ2-7; d_gene: NA; v_gene: TRBV5-1; CDR3nt: TGCGCCAGCAGCTTGGGGGGCAGCCTAAATCTACACGAGCAGTACTTC; CDR3aa: CASSLGGSLNLHEQYF
abundance: NA; j_gene: TRBJ1-4; d_gene: NA; v_gene: TRBV5-5; CDR3nt: TGTGCCAGCAGCTTGCCCAGAACTAATGAAAAACTGTTTTTT; CDR3aa: CASSLPRTNEKLFF
abundance: NA; j_gene: TRBJ2-7; d_gene: TRBD1; v_gene: TRBV19; CDR3nt: TGTGCCAGTATGGGACAGGGGCACGAGCAGTACTTC; CDR3aa: CASMGQGHEQYF
abundance: few; j_gene: TRBJ2-2; d_gene: NA; v_gene: TRBV6-5; CDR3nt: TGTGCCAGCAGTTACTCCATGGACAGCACCGGGGAGCTGTTTTTT; CDR3aa: CASSYSMDSTGELFF
abundance: few; j_gene: TRBJ2-7; d_gene: TRBD2; v_gene: TRBV18; CDR3nt: TGTGCCAGCTCACCAGCTAGCGGCTTAACCTACGAGCAGTACTTC; CDR3aa: CASSPASGLTYEQYF
abundance: few; j_gene: TRBJ1-3; d_gene: TRBD1; v_gene: TRBV19; CDR3nt: TGTGCCAGTACCACGACAGGGGTGTCTGGAAACACCATATATTTT; CDR3aa: CASTTTGVSGNTIYF